The 31 T cell receptor beta chains below come from one sample, sequenced in a study of cytomegalovirus exposure and HLA in healthy donors. It was with 60 Vbeta and 13 Jbeta primers that the PCR ran. Sequencing was performed with immunoSEQ multiplex PCR; in TCRdb, only in-frame clones are kept and a portion is missing. Of 95,000 to 150,000 clones detected, 78% appear once; the ten largest clones hold 2.5% to 3.5%. Sequencing was performed on PBMCs. Receptor source: a woman younger than 45 in good health and CMV-seropositive.

The chain links TRBV18 to TRBJ2-5; TRBD2 is a possible D gene (7 bases). This CDR3 contains 17 residues. Trimming left V 3 bases short and J 1 base short, with 18 bases between. The germline CDR1 and CDR2 sequences are KGHSH and LQKENI. The CDR3 sequence: CASSPQGGGRLQETQYF. The CDR3 DNA sequence: TGTGCCAGCTCACCCCAAGGGGGGGGTCGACTCCAAGAGACCCAGTACTTC.

This chain links TRBV5-6 with TRBJ1-2; D ambiguous. The germline V gene has CDR1 SGHDT and CDR2 YYEEEE. The CDR3 loop spans 13 amino acids. V dropped 1 base and J dropped 8 bases, with 12 bases sitting between them. CDR3 DNA sequence: TGTGCCAGCAGCTTGTTCGGGGAGTTCGGCTACACCTTC. Translating gives CASSLFGEFGYTF.

The genes are TRBV30 and TRBJ1-4; 9 positions agree with TRBD1. This CDR3 has 14 amino acids. The V and J ends lost 2 bases and 5 bases, in that order; junction bases with no gene match: 3. Germline V gene sequence: CDR1 GTSNPN, CDR2 SVGIG (reference sequence). CDR3 loop: CAWSRTGENEKLFF. DNA of the CDR3: TGTGCCTGGAGTAGGACAGGGGAGAATGAAAAACTGTTTTTT.

The chain combines TRBV19 with TRBJ2-1, with D unresolved. Trimming cost V 5 bases and J 6 bases, with 14 bases left between them. This CDR3 contains 14 residues. From germline, CDR1 is LNHDA and CDR2 SQIVND (reference sequence). CDR3 bases: TGTGCCAGTAGTCCTCAAGTTTACGGCAATGAGCAGTTCTTC. The encoded protein is CASSPQVYGNEQFF.

Comments on this clone: The junction differs from germline at one of its ends, possibly a read error. CDR3 amino acids: CSSRTTENTEAFF. CDR3 coding DNA: TGTTCCAGCAGAACAACAGAGAACACTGAAGCTTTCTTT. The chain joins TRBV7-9 to TRBJ1-1; D not resolved. The CDR3 has 13 amino acids. Germline assignment: CDR1 SEHNR and CDR2 FQNEAQ (reference sequence).

In this sample, this clone turned up once. V usage is TRBV19 and J usage is TRBJ1-1, with TRBD1 identical over 8 bases. The CDR3 is 15 residues long. Germline-derived CDR1 and CDR2 are LNHDA and SQIVND (reference sequence). V was pared by 7 bases and J by 5 bases, with 12 bases of the junction left unmatched. CDR3 amino acids: CASIPTRTGQTEAFF. CDR3 nucleotides: TGTGCCAGTATCCCTACGAGGACAGGGCAAACTGAAGCTTTCTTT.

This chain uses TRBV9 with TRBJ2-5; 10 nucleotides align to TRBD2. Germline assignment: CDR1 SGDLS and CDR2 YYNGEE. The CDR3 covers 14 residues. With V trimmed by 1 base and J by 5 bases, 2 bases remained unmatched. The CDR3 is CASSVLAGVETQYF. The CDR3 bases are TGTGCCAGCAGCGTACTAGCGGGGGTGGAGACCCAGTACTTC. The whole variable domain, filled in from reference TRBV9 and TRBJ2-5, reads DSGVTQTPKHLITATGQRVTLRCSPRSGDLSVYWYQQSLDQGLQFLIQYYNGEERAKGNILERFSAQQFPDLHSELNLSSLELGDSALYFCASSVLAGVETQYFGPGTRLLVL.

The chain joins TRBV30 to TRBJ2-1; weak D call: TRBD2 (6 bases). This CDR3 contains 14 residues. Germline CDR1 reads GTSNPN; CDR2 reads SVGIG (reference sequence). With 5 bases removed from V and 4 bases from J, the gap between germline ends came to 15 bases. CDR3 amino acids: CAWDTGVPYNEQFF. CDR3 sequence (DNA): TGTGCCTGGGATACGGGGGTACCTTACAATGAGCAGTTCTTC.

The sample holds a few counts of this clone. The genes are TRBV5-1 and TRBJ2-7; 8 nucleotides align to TRBD1. The J segment lost 2 bases and the V segment lost 4 bases, leaving 8 bases of the junction unmatched. Per germline, CDR1 SGHRS and CDR2 YFSETQ. The CDR3 spans 15 residues. CDR3 bases: TGCGCCAGCAGCATGGTGGCGACAGGGGCCTACGAGCAGTACTTC. Its translation is CASSMVATGAYEQYF. The full variable domain, rest sourced from reference TRBV5-1 and TRBJ2-7, is KAGVTQTPRYLIKTRGQQVTLSCSPISGHRSVSWYQQTPGQGLQFLFEYFSETQRNKGNFPGRFSGRQFSNSRSEMNVSTLELGDSALYLCASSMVATGAYEQYFGPGTRLTVT.

This clone was seen only a few times. The chain joins TRBV18 to TRBJ2-5, with TRBD2 matching 8 bases. This CDR3 is built from 15 residues. CDR1 and CDR2 (germline): KGHSH, LQKENI. J was trimmed by 5 bases and V by 2 bases; bases with no gene match: 7. The CDR3 DNA is TGTGCCAGCTCACCAACTAGCGGTTACGGGGAGACCCAGTACTTC. Its translation: CASSPTSGYGETQYF.

This chain connects TRBV6-1 to TRBJ1-2, with D tentatively TRBD1 (6 bases). The CDR3 length is 14 residues. V shed 6 bases and J shed 1 base, with 12 bases lying between them. Germline lookup yields CDR1 MNHNS and CDR2 SASEGT. CDR3 bases: TGTGCCAGCAGGGACAGAGGGGTTAACTATGGCTACACCTTC. It is translated as CASRDRGVNYGYTF.

This clone was picked up one time. The J gene is TRBJ2-5, the V gene TRBV11-1; 9 nucleotides align to TRBD2. The germline gives CDR1 SGHAT, CDR2 FQDESV (reference sequence). CDR3 length: 16 residues. V was clipped by 3 bases and J by 5 bases; unmatched bases: 10. The CDR3 DNA is TGTGCCAGCAGCTTCGGGGCGGGGGGGCTTGGTGAGACCCAGTACTTC. Translation gives CASSFGAGGLGETQYF.

The genes are TRBV7-2 and TRBJ1-6; TRBD1 matches at 7 bases. Per germline, CDR1 SGHTA and CDR2 FQGNSA. The CDR3 has 15 residues. V lost 4 bases, J lost 8 bases, and 8 bases stayed unmatched. The CDR3 DNA reads TGTGCCAGCAGCTCCCTGACAGGGTACGATTCACCCCTCCACTTT. Translation gives CASSSLTGYDSPLHF.

This clone has just one count. V is TRBV4-3 and J is TRBJ2-5, with D tentatively TRBD1 (8 bases). Trimming shortened V by 1 base and J by 7 bases, and 13 bases separated the two germline ends. The CDR3 totals 14 residues. Per germline, CDR1 LGHNA and CDR2 YSLEER. As DNA, the CDR3 is TGCGCCAGCAGCCAAGTACAGGGGGAGGGGACCCAGTACTTC. As protein: CASSQVQGEGTQYF.

CDR3 nucleotide sequence: TGTGCCAGCATTTACGAGGGAGTACTCCACTTT. It yields the protein CASIYEGVLHF. The V and J genes are TRBV2 and TRBJ1-6; no reliable D call. Trimming stripped 7 bases from V and 16 bases from J, with 14 bases between. The CDR3 runs to 11 residues. Germline CDR1 SNHLY, CDR2 FYNNEI.

This chain connects TRBV11-2 to TRBJ2-7, with 8 bases that match TRBD1. This CDR3 has 17 residues. V was clipped by 0 bases and J by 4 bases; unmatched bases: 11. Looked up from germline, CDR1 is SGHAT and CDR2 is FQNNGV. CDR3 sequence (DNA): TGTGCCAGCAGCTTAGATGTTGGACAGGGTGTCCCATACGAGCAGTACTTC. Its protein is CASSLDVGQGVPYEQYF.

The chain carries TRBV9 and TRBJ2-2; perhaps TRBD2 as D (6 bases). Deletions cut 3 bases from V and 4 bases from J, with 19 bases between. The CDR3 consists of 17 residues. CDR1 and CDR2 from the germline V gene are SGDLS and YYNGEE. The CDR3 DNA reads as TGTGCCAGCAGCGCCAGGTTGCGGGAACCCACCACCGGGGAGCTGTTTTTT. Its protein is CASSARLREPTTGELFF.

Points on this clone: The same CDR3 can be traced to other DNA sequences in this sample. V is TRBV28 and J is TRBJ1-2, with 7 bases aligning to TRBD1. The germline V gene encodes CDR1 MDHEN and CDR2 SYDVKM. CDR3 length: 13 amino acids. The V segment lost 3 bases and the J segment 2 bases; nucleotides outside the gene matches: 0. Here the CDR3 DNA reads TGTGCCAGCAGTTTGGGACAGAACTATGGCTACACCTTC. Translated, it gives CASSLGQNYGYTF.

The CDR3 coding sequence is TGTGCCAGCAGCTCCCTCCGGAACACTGAAGCTTTCTTT. This codes for CASSSLRNTEAFF. The rearrangement links TRBV7-2 to TRBJ1-1, with D uncertain. CDR1 is SGHTA, CDR2 FQGNSA, per germline. V gave up 4 bases and J gave up 1 base, with 7 bases separating them. There are 13 residues in the CDR3.

This chain connects TRBV7-2 to TRBJ1-2; no firm D call. CDR3 length equals 14 residues. The V end was cut by 2 bases, the J end by 0 bases, with 7 bases between. Germline CDR1 and CDR2: SGHTA and FQGNSA. CDR3 sequence (DNA): TGTGCCAGCAGCTTATGGCAGACTAACTATGGCTACACCTTC. Amino acid sequence: CASSLWQTNYGYTF.

CDR3 sequence: CASSLAIIGGVGKLFF. The CDR3 DNA reads as TGTGCCAGCAGCTTAGCGATCATTGGCGGCGTGGGAAAACTGTTTTTT. This chain links TRBV7-2 with TRBJ1-4; D not resolved. Trimming removed 0 bases at V and 10 bases at J, with 18 bases between. CDR3 length: 16 residues. CDR1 SGHTA and CDR2 FQGNSA come from the germline V gene.

This chain connects TRBV4-2 to TRBJ2-7, with D possibly being TRBD2 (6 bases). The CDR3 is made up of 15 amino acids. In germline, CDR1 is LGHNA, CDR2 YNFKEQ. V lost 4 bases, J lost 4 bases, and 17 bases lay in between. The CDR3 bases are TGTGCCAGCAGCCCGAGGGGTGGCGGAGGGTACGAGCAGTACTTC. Protein product: CASSPRGGGGYEQYF.

The V and J genes are TRBV6-1 and TRBJ1-5; D is unclear. Trimming took off 7 bases at V and 1 base at J, with 8 bases between the two ends. Germline assignment: CDR1 MNHNS and CDR2 SASEGT. The length of the CDR3 is 13 residues. CDR3 loop: CASIQTSNQPQHF. Written as DNA, the CDR3 is TGTGCCAGCATACAGACAAGCAATCAGCCCCAGCATTTT.

The chain couples TRBV19 to TRBJ1-5; D unresolved. This CDR3 spans 15 amino acids. Germline CDR1 LNHDA, CDR2 SQIVND (reference sequence). V lost 5 bases and J 0 bases, leaving 11 bases between the germline ends. The CDR3 loop is CASSATHNSNQPQHF. The CDR3 DNA reads TGTGCCAGTAGTGCAACACATAATAGCAATCAGCCCCAGCATTTT.

The chain carries TRBV7-2 and TRBJ2-3, with D possibly matching TRBD1 (7 bases). V gave up 2 bases and J gave up 6 bases, with 12 bases separating them. The CDR3 is made up of 14 amino acids. Germline values: CDR1 SGHTA, CDR2 FQGNSA. The DNA for the CDR3 is TGTGCCAGCAGCTTACAGGGGGAGGTGGATACGCAGTATTTT. Protein: CASSLQGEVDTQYF.

The chain uses TRBV5-4 and TRBJ2-7; D is possibly TRBD2 (7 bases). V lost 6 bases and J lost 7, with 26 bases in between. Germline CDR1 and CDR2: SGHNT and YYREEE (reference sequence). The CDR3 runs to 16 residues. CDR3 region: CASTPRERGGLKEQYF. CDR3 nucleotide sequence: TGTGCCAGCACCCCGAGGGAGAGGGGGGGCCTGAAGGAGCAGTACTTC.

The chain couples TRBV7-9 to TRBJ2-7; D gene unclear. Germline V lookup: CDR1 SEHNR, CDR2 FQNEAQ (reference sequence). V lost 0 bases, J lost 5 bases, and 8 bases lay in between. The CDR3 covers 13 residues. The DNA of the CDR3 is TGTGCCAGCAGCTTAGCGCTTCAGAACGAGCAGTACTTC. Amino acids: CASSLALQNEQYF. Drawing the rest from reference TRBV7-9 and TRBJ2-7, the complete variable domain is DTGVSQNPRHKITKRGQNVTFRCDPISEHNRLYWYRQTLGQGPEFLTYFQNEAQLEKSRLLSDRFSAERPKGSFSTLEIQRTEQGDSAMYLCASSLALQNEQYFGPGTRLTVT.

CDR3 protein: CASSPALSGGTDTQYF. The CDR3, as DNA: TGTGCCAGCTCACCAGCCCTTAGCGGGGGGACAGATACGCAGTATTTT. The V call is TRBV18, the J call TRBJ2-3; 10 nucleotides match TRBD2. From germline, CDR1 is KGHSH and CDR2 LQKENI. The trim removed 2 bases at V and 3 bases at J, leaving 5 bases unmatched. The CDR3 is made up of 16 amino acids.

The chain uses TRBV28 and TRBJ2-7; D is perhaps TRBD1 (5 bases). V lost 5 bases to trimming and J lost 9 bases, with 14 bases between them. Germline assignment: CDR1 MDHEN and CDR2 SYDVKM. The CDR3 consists of 12 residues. CDR3 nucleotides: TGTGCCAGCAGTACCCAGGGATGGCGGCAGTACTTC. Its protein is CASSTQGWRQYF.

This clone was seen just once. The rearrangement links TRBV9 to TRBJ1-4, with D tentatively TRBD1 (6 bases). The length of the CDR3 is 15 residues. Germline values: CDR1 SGDLS, CDR2 YYNGEE. Trimming took off 4 bases at V and 7 bases at J, with 17 bases between the two ends. CDR3 sequence: CASSSNREGGEKLFF. CDR3 DNA: TGTGCCAGCAGCTCTAACAGGGAGGGTGGTGAAAAACTGTTTTTT.

V and J are TRBV11-1 and TRBJ1-1; maybe TRBD1 (5 bases). Germline assignment: CDR1 SGHAT and CDR2 FQDESV (reference sequence). V shed 4 bases and J shed 1 base, with 10 bases lying between them. CDR3 length: 14 residues. The chain's CDR3 is CASSSGNRNTEAFF. The DNA of the CDR3 is TGTGCCAGCAGCTCAGGGAACAGGAACACTGAAGCTTTCTTT.